Presented here are 4 T cell receptor beta chains from one specimen sequenced in a study of blood T cell repertoires in COVID-19. Method: immunoSEQ multiplex PCR; TCRdb's copy keeps in-frame clones and lacks some. This table has roughly 260,000 clones, about 89% appearing once. The source material was peripheral blood. The receptors stem from a man aged 35 to 55 who had recovered from COVID-19.

The rearrangement links TRBV7-8 to TRBJ1-1, with a weak D call TRBD1 (5 bases). In germline, CDR1 is SGHVS, CDR2 FQNEAQ. Trimming took off 1 base at V and 6 bases at J, with 12 bases between the two ends. This CDR3 comprises 14 residues. The CDR3 coding sequence is TGTGCCAGCAGCTTAGTCCCAGGAGGGGCTGAAGCTTTCTTT. Its translation is CASSLVPGGAEAFF.

The CDR3 region is CASSLSSFRPLDTGELFF. The DNA of the CDR3 is TGTGCCAGCAGCTTATCCAGTTTTCGTCCGCTGGACACCGGGGAGCTGTTTTTT. The chain recombines TRBV7-2 with TRBJ2-2; D remains ambiguous. V was pared by 2 bases and J by 3 bases, with 19 bases between. Germline CDR1 SGHTA, CDR2 FQGNSA. There are 18 residues in the CDR3. The variable domain in full, with the rest retrieved from reference TRBV7-2 and TRBJ2-2, is GAGVSQSPSNKVTEKGKDVELRCDPISGHTALYWYRQSLGQGLEFLIYFQGNSAPDKSGLPSDRFSAERTGGSVSTLTIQRTQQEDSAVYLCASSLSSFRPLDTGELFFGEGSRLTVL.

This CDR3 reads CASSPERSSYEQYF. The CDR3 DNA reads TGTGCCAGCAGCCCAGAGCGGAGCTCCTACGAGCAGTACTTC. The rearrangement joins TRBV13 to TRBJ2-7; tentative D call: TRBD2 (5 bases). This CDR3 region has 14 residues. Germline loops: CDR1 PRHDT, CDR2 FYEKMQ (reference sequence). The germline V and J ends were trimmed by 5 bases and 0 bases, with 11 bases remaining between them.

This chain connects TRBV7-2 to TRBJ2-3; TRBD1 aligns across 7 bases. Trimming cost V 5 bases and J 5 bases; bases outside gene matches: 13. Germline V gives CDR1 SGHTA, CDR2 FQGNSA. The CDR3 contains 16 residues. The CDR3 reads CASSLREGGAGDTQYF. CDR3 nucleotide sequence: TGTGCCAGCAGCCTCCGCGAAGGGGGCGCGGGAGATACGCAGTATTTT.